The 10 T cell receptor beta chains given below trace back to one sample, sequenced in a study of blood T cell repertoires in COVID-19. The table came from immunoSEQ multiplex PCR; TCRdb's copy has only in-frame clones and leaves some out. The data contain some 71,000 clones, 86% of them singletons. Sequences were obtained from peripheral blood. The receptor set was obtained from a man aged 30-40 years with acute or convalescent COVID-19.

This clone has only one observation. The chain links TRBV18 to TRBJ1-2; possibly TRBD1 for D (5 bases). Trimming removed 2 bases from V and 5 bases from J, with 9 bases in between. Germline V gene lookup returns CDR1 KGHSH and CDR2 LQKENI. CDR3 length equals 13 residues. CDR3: CASSPGEGYGYTF. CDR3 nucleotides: TGTGCCAGCTCACCAGGGGAGGGGTATGGCTACACCTTC.

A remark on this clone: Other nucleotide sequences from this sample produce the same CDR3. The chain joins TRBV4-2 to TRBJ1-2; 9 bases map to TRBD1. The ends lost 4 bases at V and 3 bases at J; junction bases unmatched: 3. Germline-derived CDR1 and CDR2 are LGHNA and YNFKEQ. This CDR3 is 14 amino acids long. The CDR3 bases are TGTGCCAGCAGCCCGGGACAGGGTGACTATGGCTACACCTTC. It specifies CASSPGQGDYGYTF.

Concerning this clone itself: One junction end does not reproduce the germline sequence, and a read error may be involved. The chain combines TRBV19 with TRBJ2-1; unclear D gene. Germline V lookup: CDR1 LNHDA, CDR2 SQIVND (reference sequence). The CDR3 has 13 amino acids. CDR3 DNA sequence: TGTGCCAGTAGTGCCTACTCCGACAATGAGCAGTTCTTC. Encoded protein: CASSAYSDNEQFF.

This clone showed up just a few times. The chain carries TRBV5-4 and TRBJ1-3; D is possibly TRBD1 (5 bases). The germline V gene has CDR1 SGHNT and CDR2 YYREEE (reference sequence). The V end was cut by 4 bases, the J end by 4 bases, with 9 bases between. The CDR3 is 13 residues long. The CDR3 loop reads CASSPRVGNTIYF. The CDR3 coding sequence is TGTGCCAGCAGCCCCAGGGTGGGAAACACCATATATTTT.

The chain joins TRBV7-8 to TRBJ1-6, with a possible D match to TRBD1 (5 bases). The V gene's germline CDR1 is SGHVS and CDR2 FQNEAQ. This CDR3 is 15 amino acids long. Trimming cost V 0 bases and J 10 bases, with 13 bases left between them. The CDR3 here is CASSLAQGYGSPLHF. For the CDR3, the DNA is TGTGCCAGCAGCTTAGCCCAGGGATATGGGTCACCCCTCCACTTT.

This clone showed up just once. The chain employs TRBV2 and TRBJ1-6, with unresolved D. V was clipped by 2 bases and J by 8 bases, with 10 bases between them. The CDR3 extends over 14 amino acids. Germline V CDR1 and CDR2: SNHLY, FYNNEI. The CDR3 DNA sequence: TGTGCCAGCAGTGAATCTCGCCGGGATTCACCCCTCCACTTT. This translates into CASSESRRDSPLHF.

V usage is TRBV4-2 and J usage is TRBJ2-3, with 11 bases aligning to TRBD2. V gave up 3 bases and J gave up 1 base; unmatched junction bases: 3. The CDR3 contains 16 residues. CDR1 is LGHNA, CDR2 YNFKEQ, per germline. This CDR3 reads CASSHLLAGGTDTQYF. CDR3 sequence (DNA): TGTGCCAGCAGCCACCTACTAGCGGGGGGCACAGATACGCAGTATTTT.

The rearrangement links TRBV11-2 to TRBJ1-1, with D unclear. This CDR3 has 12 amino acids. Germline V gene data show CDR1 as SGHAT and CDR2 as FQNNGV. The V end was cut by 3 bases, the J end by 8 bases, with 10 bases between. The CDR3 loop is CASSLSLVEAFF. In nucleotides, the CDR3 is TGTGCCAGCAGCTTGAGTCTTGTGGAAGCTTTCTTT.

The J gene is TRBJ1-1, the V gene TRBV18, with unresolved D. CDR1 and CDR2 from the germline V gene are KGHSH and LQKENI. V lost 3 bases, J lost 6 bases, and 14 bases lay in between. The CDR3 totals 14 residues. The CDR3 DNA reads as TGTGCCAGCTCACCCCGACGTGGGGAGGCTGAAGCTTTCTTT. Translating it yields CASSPRRGEAEAFF.

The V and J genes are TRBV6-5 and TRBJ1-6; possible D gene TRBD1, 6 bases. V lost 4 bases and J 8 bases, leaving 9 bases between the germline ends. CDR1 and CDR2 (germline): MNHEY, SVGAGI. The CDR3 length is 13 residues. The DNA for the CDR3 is TGTGCCAGCAGTTTTGCAGGGGATTCACCCCTCCACTTT. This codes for CASSFAGDSPLHF.